Sequencing of this TCR beta chain was carried out in a study of blood T cell repertoires in COVID-19. Turning to the study itself: The analysed material was cDNA or gDNA that came from T cells, B-cell-depleted T cells, or PBMCs.

This clone has just one count. V lost 4 bases and J lost 6; bases outside the gene matches: 16. This CDR3 has 17 residues. Germline V gene lookup returns CDR1 LNHDA and CDR2 SQIVND (reference sequence). TCRdb keeps only in-frame clones here, not all; method: immunoSEQ multiplex PCR. The sample carries 120,000 or so clones, approximately 86% recorded once. J is TRBJ2-7 and V is TRBV19, with 9 nucleotides matching TRBD1. The sequenced sample consisted of peripheral blood. This clonotype was sampled from a human donor in a cohort sampled during active COVID-19. The CDR3 spells CASSRAGRDRERFEQYF. CDR3 in DNA: TGTGCCAGTAGTAGAGCCGGCCGGGACAGGGAAAGGTTCGAGCAGTACTTC.